These T cell receptor beta chains were read from a single sample in a study of cytomegalovirus exposure and HLA in healthy donors. TCRdb's table, derived via immunoSEQ multiplex PCR, lists solely in-frame clones and lacks some. The data show about 130,000 clones, with about 76% seen just once and under 15% held by the top ten. Sequenced: PBMCs. All receptors come from a woman in her sixties or seventies in good health and CMV-seropositive. The CDR3 runs from the conserved cysteine through the conserved F or W. Each record gives: V gene, CDR3 length, D gene, J gene, clone size, CDR3 DNA, CDR3 protein. A D gene is named only where the DNA matches it firmly. Size is stated for part of the rows, as once, few or many counts, or as a class when the clone is expanded.

TRBV10-3,15,.,TRBJ1-4,.,TGTGCCATCAGCGCCTCAGGGAGGACTAATGAAAAACTGTTTTTT,CAISASGRTNEKLFF
TRBV29-1,11,.,TRBJ2-2,few,TGCAGCGTTGAGGGGCGCGGGGAGCTGTTTTTT,CSVEGRGELFF
TRBV5-1,16,.,TRBJ2-3,.,TGCGCCAGCAGCTTGGAGGGGCGGCCCGGTGCAGATACGCAGTATTTT,CASSLEGRPGADTQYF
TRBV2,14,.,TRBJ1-6,.,TGTGCCAGCAGCGGTGATATGAATAATTCACCCCTCCACTTT,CASSGDMNNSPLHF
TRBV18,14,TRBD1,TRBJ1-6,.,TGTGCCAGCTCAAGGGACAGCCGCAATTCACCCCTCCACTTT,CASSRDSRNSPLHF
TRBV5-8,17,.,TRBJ1-5,.,TGTGCCAGCAGCTTGGGCGGAGGGGGGGTCCTCAATCAGCCCCAGCATTTT,CASSLGGGGVLNQPQHF
TRBV4-2,14,.,TRBJ2-2,.,TGTGCCAGCAGCCAAGCAAGCGCCACCGGGGAGCTGTTTTTT,CASSQASATGELFF
TRBV18,15,.,TRBJ2-5,.,TGTGCCAGCTCACCTTTTAGCAGGGGTCAAGAGACCCAGTACTTC,CASSPFSRGQETQYF
TRBV19,15,.,TRBJ1-4,few,TGTGCCAGTAGTCCCCCGAGGCCCGCGGGGGAAAAACTGTTTTTT,CASSPPRPAGEKLFF
TRBV29-1,14,TRBD1,TRBJ1-1,.,TGCAGCGCGGGGACAGGGGGGATGAACACTGAAGCTTTCTTT,CSAGTGGMNTEAFF
TRBV14,16,.,TRBJ2-5,.,TGTGCCAGCAGCCAAGGACAAGGGGTGGTCAGGGAGACCCAGTACTTC,CASSQGQGVVRETQYF
TRBV7-2,19,TRBD2,TRBJ2-1,few,TGTGCCAGCAGCTTGCCTACTAGCGGGAGGGTTTTATCCTACAATGAGCAGTTCTTC,CASSLPTSGRVLSYNEQFF
TRBV7-8,16,.,TRBJ1-1,few,TGTGCCAGCAGCTTAGAAGTGGCGGGGAGGGGTACTGAAGCTTTCTTT,CASSLEVAGRGTEAFF
TRBV6-6,14,.,TRBJ1-2,.,TGTGCCAGCAGTTACAAGGGGGTAAACTATGGCTACACCTTC,CASSYKGVNYGYTF
TRBV23-1,17,.,TRBJ2-3,.,TGCGCCAGCAGTCGCCCTCTGGTAGCGTCGAGCACAGATACGCAGTATTTT,CASSRPLVASSTDTQYF
TRBV9,13,.,TRBJ1-1,once,TGTGCCAGCAGCGTAGGACAGGACACTGAAGCTTTCTTT,CASSVGQDTEAFF
TRBV19,15,TRBD2,TRBJ2-2,.,TGTGCCAGTAGTTCTAGCGGGAGGCTTTACGGGGAGCTGTTTTTT,CASSSSGRLYGELFF
TRBV5-4,15,TRBD1,TRBJ2-5,.,TGTGCCAGCAGCATAAGGGGACAGGGAATGGAGACCCAGTACTTC,CASSIRGQGMETQYF
TRBV29-1,13,TRBD1,TRBJ2-7,.,TGCAGCGTTCCGGGACAGTATACCTACGAGCAGTACTTC,CSVPGQYTYEQYF
TRBV11-2,15,.,TRBJ2-1,once,TGTGCCAGCAGCTCATGGACTGGTACCTACAATGAGCAGTTCTTC,CASSSWTGTYNEQFF
TRBV6-1,12,.,TRBJ1-1,.,TGTGCCAGCAGAGGACAGAACACTGAAGCTTTCTTT,CASRGQNTEAFF
TRBV4-1,16,.,TRBJ2-3,.,TGCGCCAGCAGCCAAGGTATAGGGAGAGCGGGAGATACGCAGTATTTT,CASSQGIGRAGDTQYF
TRBV7-9,13,.,TRBJ1-1,.,TGTGCCAGCAGCCAAGACTGGAACACTGAAGCTTTCTTT,CASSQDWNTEAFF
TRBV28,16,TRBD1,TRBJ1-2,.,TGTGCCAGTCTCCGGGACAGGGGGCCTGGTTTAGATGGCTACACCTTC,CASLRDRGPGLDGYTF
TRBV11-2,14,.,TRBJ2-5,.,TGTGCCAGCAGACTGGTTGGGGGCGGGGAGACCCAGTACTTC,CASRLVGGGETQYF
TRBV5-1,16,.,TRBJ1-1,.,TGCGCCAGCAGCTTCGGAATCGGGGGAAAAGGCACTGAAGCTTTCTTT,CASSFGIGGKGTEAFF
TRBV30,13,TRBD2,TRBJ2-7,.,TGTGCCTGGACTGCGGGAGGATATGCCGAGCAGTACTTC,CAWTAGGYAEQYF
TRBV6-5,16,TRBD1,TRBJ1-4,.,TGTGCCAGCAGTTACTTTACGGGCAGGGGGAATGAAAAACTGTTTTTT,CASSYFTGRGNEKLFF
TRBV30,15,TRBD2,TRBJ2-7,few,TGTGCCTGTGGGACGGGACTAGGAACGGTAAACGAGCAGTACTTC,CACGTGLGTVNEQYF
TRBV7-9,19,TRBD1,TRBJ2-1,.,TGTGCCAGCAGCTATCAAGTTGGTGGGCGACAGGGGGTTTACAATGAGCAGTTCTTC,CASSYQVGGRQGVYNEQFF
TRBV7-3,15,.,TRBJ2-2,.,TGTGCCAGCAGCTTTTTAGGAGGGCAAACCGGGGAGCTGTTTTTT,CASSFLGGQTGELFF
TRBV13,17,TRBD2,TRBJ2-3,.,TGTGCCAGCAGCCCGGGACTAGCGGGGGGCCGGAGGGATACGCAGTATTTT,CASSPGLAGGRRDTQYF
TRBV11-1,14,.,TRBJ2-6,.,TGTGCCAGCAGCTTAGCTGCAGGCGTCGGCGTCCTGACTTTC,CASSLAAGVGVLTF
TRBV19,17,TRBD2,TRBJ2-1,.,TGTGCCAGTAGTCCCGGGACTAGCGGGAGTTTGCCCAATGAGCAGTTCTTC,CASSPGTSGSLPNEQFF
TRBV7-2,13,.,TRBJ1-6,few,TGTGCCAGCAGCTTAGATCGGAATTCACCCCTCCACTTT,CASSLDRNSPLHF
TRBV6-6,13,.,TRBJ2-7,.,TGTGCCAGCAGGTGGGGGGGGGCGGGCGAGCAGTACTTC,CASRWGGAGEQYF
TRBV7-2,13,.,TRBJ1-1,once,TGTGCCAGCAGCCTCAACATCGACACTGAAGCTTTCTTT,CASSLNIDTEAFF
TRBV7-3,13,TRBD2,TRBJ2-5,few,TGTGCCAGCAGCCTACTAGCGGAAGAGACCCAGTACTTC,CASSLLAEETQYF
TRBV7-3,15,TRBD2,TRBJ2-1,.,TGTGCCAGCAGCCTCTTTAGCGGGACCTACAATGAGCAGTTCTTC,CASSLFSGTYNEQFF
TRBV7-9,17,TRBD2,TRBJ2-3,.,TGTGCCAGCAGCTACAGCGGGAGGGCCATAATGACAGATACGCAGTATTTT,CASSYSGRAIMTDTQYF
TRBV5-4,17,TRBD2,TRBJ2-3,.,TGTGCCAGCAGCCCAAGCGGGGGGCTATCTAGCACAGATACGCAGTATTTT,CASSPSGGLSSTDTQYF
TRBV6-6,16,.,TRBJ2-7,.,TGTGCCAGCAGTTACGATATCACCGGGGGTTGGCACGAGCAGTACTTC,CASSYDITGGWHEQYF
TRBV19,14,TRBD2,TRBJ2-7,few,TGTGCCAGTAGTACGACTAGCGGGAGTTACGAGCAGTACTTC,CASSTTSGSYEQYF
TRBV27,14,TRBD1,TRBJ1-2,.,TGTGCCAGCAGGGTGACAGGGGGCTGGGGTGGCTACACCTTC,CASRVTGGWGGYTF
TRBV7-9,16,TRBD2,TRBJ2-7,.,TGTGCCAGCAGTCCGGCTAGCGGGAGGATCTCCTACGAGCAGTACTTC,CASSPASGRISYEQYF
TRBV7-9,14,.,TRBJ2-1,once,TGTGCCAGCAGCTCTTCGACAATCTACAATGAGCAGTTCTTC,CASSSSTIYNEQFF
TRBV7-9,14,.,TRBJ1-1,.,TGTGCCAGCGGCTTTACAGGGTTCGACACTGAAGCTTTCTTT,CASGFTGFDTEAFF
TRBV6-5,13,TRBD1,TRBJ1-1,.,TGTGCCAGCAGCCAAGGACAGGTCCCTGAAGCTTTCTTT,CASSQGQVPEAFF
TRBV30,14,TRBD1,TRBJ1-6,.,TGTGCCGGAGACAGGGGATCTTATAATTCACCCCTCCACTTT,CAGDRGSYNSPLHF
TRBV30,12,.,TRBJ1-3,few,TGTGCCTGGACAGGGTCTGGAAACACCATATATTTT,CAWTGSGNTIYF
TRBV6-5,13,TRBD1,TRBJ1-2,.,TGTGCCAGCAGCCCACAGGGGAAAAGCGGCTACACCTTC,CASSPQGKSGYTF
TRBV19,14,TRBD1,TRBJ1-5,.,TGTGCCAGTAGCACAGGGGCTAGCAATCAGCCCCAGCATTTT,CASSTGASNQPQHF